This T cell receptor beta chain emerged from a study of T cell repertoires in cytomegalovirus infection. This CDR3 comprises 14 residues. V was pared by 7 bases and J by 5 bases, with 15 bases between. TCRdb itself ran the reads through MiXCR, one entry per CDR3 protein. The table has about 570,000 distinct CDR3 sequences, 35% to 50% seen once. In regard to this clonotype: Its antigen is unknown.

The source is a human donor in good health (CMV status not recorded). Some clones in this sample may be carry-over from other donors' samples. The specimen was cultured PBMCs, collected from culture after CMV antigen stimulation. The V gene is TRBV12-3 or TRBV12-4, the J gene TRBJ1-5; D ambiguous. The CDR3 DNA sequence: TGTGCCAGCACAAACGCCCGGGATTATCAGCCCCAGCATTTT. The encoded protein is CASTNARDYQPQHF.